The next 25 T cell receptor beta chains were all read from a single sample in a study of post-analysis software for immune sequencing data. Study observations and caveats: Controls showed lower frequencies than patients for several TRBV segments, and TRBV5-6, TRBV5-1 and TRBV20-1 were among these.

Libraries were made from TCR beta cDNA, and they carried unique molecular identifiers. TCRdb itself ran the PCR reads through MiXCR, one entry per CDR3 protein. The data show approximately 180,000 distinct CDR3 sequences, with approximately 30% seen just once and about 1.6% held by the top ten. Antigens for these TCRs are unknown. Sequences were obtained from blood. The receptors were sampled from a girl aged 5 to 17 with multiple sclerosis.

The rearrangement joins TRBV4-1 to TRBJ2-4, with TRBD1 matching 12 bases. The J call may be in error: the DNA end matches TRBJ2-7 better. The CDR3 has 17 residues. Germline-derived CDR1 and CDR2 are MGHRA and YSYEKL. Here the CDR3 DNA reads TGCGCCAGCAGTCCCGGGACAGGGGGCTATCTGAACTACGAGCAGTACTTC. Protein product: CASSPGTGGYLNYEQYF.

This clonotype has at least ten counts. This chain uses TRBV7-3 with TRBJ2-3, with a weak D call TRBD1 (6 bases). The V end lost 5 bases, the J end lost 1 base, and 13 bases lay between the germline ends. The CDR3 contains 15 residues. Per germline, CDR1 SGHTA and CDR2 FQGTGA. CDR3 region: CASSPVGAGTDTQYF. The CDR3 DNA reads TGTGCCAGCAGCCCCGTGGGGGCCGGCACAGATACGCAGTATTTT.

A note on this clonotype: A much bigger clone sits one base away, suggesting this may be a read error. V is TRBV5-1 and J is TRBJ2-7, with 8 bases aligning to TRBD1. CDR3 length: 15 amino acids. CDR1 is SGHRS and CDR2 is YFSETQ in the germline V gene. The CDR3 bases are TGCGCCAACAGCAAGGGACAGGAAAGCTCCTACGAGCAGTACTTC. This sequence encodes CANSKGQESSYEQYF.

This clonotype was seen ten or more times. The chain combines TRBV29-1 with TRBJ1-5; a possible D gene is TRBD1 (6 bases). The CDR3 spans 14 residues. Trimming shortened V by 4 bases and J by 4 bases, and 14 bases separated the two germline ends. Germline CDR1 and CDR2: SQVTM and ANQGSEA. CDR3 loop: CSVAHRDANQPQHF. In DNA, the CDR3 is TGCAGCGTTGCTCACAGGGACGCAAATCAGCCCCAGCATTTT.

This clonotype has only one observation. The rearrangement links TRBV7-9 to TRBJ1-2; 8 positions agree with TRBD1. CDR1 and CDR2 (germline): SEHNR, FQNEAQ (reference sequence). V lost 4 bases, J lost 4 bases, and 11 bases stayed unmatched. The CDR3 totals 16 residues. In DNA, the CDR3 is TGTGCCAGCAGCTCAACGCCAAGGACAGGGTTCTATGGCTACACCTTC. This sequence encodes CASSSTPRTGFYGYTF.

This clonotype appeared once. The CDR3 is CASGLGLRMTSTDTQYF. The CDR3 nucleotides read TGTGCTAGTGGTTTGGGACTCCGGATGACTAGCACAGATACGCAGTATTTT. The V gene is TRBV12-5, the J gene TRBJ2-3; D is ambiguous. The CDR3 has 17 residues. V was shortened by 1 base and J by 0 bases, with 14 bases between the two germline ends. CDR1 and CDR2 from the germline V gene are LGHNT and FRNRAP.

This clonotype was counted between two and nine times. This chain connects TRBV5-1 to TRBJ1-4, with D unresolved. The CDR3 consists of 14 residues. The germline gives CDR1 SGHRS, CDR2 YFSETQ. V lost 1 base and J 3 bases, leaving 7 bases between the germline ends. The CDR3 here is CASSLMKPNEKLFF. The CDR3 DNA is TGCGCCAGCAGCTTGATGAAGCCTAATGAAAAACTGTTTTTT.

The CDR3 DNA follows: TGTGCCAGCTCACCTATCGGGGGCATGAACACTGAAGCTTTCTTT. Its translation is CASSPIGGMNTEAFF. This chain uses TRBV18 with TRBJ1-1, with D maybe TRBD1 (6 bases). The CDR3 length is 15 residues. Trimming left V 3 bases short and J 0 bases short, with 11 bases between. Germline loops: CDR1 KGHSH, CDR2 LQKENI.

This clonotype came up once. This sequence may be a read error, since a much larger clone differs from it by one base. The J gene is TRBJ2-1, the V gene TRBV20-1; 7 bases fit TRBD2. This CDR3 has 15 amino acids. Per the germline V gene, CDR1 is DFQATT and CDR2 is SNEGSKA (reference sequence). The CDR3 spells CSARDPAGLYNGQFF. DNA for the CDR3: TGCAGTGCTAGAGATCCAGCGGGGCTCTACAATGGGCAGTTCTTC.

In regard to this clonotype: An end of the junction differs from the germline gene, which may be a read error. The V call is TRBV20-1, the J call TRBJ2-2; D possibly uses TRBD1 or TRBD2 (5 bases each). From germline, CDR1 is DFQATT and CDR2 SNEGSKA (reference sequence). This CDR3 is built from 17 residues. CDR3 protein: CSAARVGVRADTGERFF. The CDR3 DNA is TGCAGTGCCGCCAGGGTCGGCGTCAGGGCGGACACCGGGGAGCGGTTTTTT.

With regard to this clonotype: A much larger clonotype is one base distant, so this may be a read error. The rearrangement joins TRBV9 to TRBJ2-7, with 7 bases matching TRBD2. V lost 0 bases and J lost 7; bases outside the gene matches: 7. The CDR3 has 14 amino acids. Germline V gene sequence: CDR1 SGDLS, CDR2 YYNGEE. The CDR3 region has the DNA TGTGCCAGCAGCGTAGAATGGGGGGGTAGTGAGCAGTACTTC. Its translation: CASSVEWGGSEQYF.

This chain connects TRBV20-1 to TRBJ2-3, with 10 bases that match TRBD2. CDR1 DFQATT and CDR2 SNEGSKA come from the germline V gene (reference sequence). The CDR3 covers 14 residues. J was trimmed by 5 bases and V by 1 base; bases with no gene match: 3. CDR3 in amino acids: CSARGLAGVDTQYF. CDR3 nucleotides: TGCAGTGCTAGAGGCCTAGCGGGAGTAGATACGCAGTATTTT.

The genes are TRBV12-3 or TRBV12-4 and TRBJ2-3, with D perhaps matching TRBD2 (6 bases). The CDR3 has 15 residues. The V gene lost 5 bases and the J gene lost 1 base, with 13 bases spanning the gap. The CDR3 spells CASSTSGLGTDTQYF. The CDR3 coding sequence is TGTGCCAGCAGTACCAGCGGGCTCGGCACAGATACGCAGTATTTT.

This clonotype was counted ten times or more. The DNA of the CDR3 is TGTGCCAGCAGCGTAGAGGCTAGCTACGAGCAGTACTTC. Its translation: CASSVEASYEQYF. This chain joins TRBV9 and TRBJ2-7; D gene ambiguous. The CDR3 loop spans 13 amino acids. The germline gives CDR1 SGDLS, CDR2 YYNGEE. Between the trimmed V and J ends, which lost 0 bases and 3 bases, there was a span of 7 bases.

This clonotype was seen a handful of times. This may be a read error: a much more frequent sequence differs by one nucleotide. The CDR3 loop reads CASTGLAINNEQYF. Written as DNA, the CDR3 is TGTGCCAGCACGGGACTAGCGATCAACAATGAGCAGTACTTC. The chain combines TRBV12-3 or TRBV12-4 with TRBJ2-5; the match to TRBD2 covers 10 bases. V trimming: 7 bases; J trimming: 11 bases; junction bases outside the gene matches: 13. This CDR3 has 14 amino acids.

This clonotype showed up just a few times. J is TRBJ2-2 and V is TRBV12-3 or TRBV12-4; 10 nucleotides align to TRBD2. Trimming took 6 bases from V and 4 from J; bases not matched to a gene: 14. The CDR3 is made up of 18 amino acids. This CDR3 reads CASRRASGSRWSTGELFF. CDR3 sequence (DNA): TGTGCCAGCAGAAGGGCTAGCGGGAGTCGATGGAGCACCGGGGAGCTGTTTTTT.

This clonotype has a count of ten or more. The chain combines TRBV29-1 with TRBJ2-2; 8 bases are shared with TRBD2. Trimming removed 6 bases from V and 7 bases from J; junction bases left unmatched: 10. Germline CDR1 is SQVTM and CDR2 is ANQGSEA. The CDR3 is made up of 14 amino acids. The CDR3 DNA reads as TGCAGCGTATCCAGCGGGAGTAAGATCGGGGAGCTGTTTTTT. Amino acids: CSVSSGSKIGELFF.

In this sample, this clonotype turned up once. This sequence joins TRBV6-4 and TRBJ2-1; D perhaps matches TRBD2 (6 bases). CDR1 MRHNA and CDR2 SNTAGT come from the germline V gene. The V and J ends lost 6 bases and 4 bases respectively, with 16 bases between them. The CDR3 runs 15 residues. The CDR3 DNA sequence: TGTGCCAGCAGGGTTAGTCGGGAGTGGTACAATGAGCAGTTCTTC. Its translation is CASRVSREWYNEQFF.

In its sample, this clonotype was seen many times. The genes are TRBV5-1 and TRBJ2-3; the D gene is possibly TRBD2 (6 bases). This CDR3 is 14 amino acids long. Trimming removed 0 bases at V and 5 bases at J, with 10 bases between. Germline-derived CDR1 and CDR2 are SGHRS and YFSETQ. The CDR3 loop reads CASSLGSGEDTQYF. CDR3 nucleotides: TGCGCCAGCAGCTTGGGCTCGGGAGAAGATACGCAGTATTTT.

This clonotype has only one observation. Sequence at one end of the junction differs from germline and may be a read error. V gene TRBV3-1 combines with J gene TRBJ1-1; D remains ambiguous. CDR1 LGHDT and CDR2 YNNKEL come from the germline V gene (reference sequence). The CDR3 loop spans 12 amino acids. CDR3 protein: CASSQDSTEAFF. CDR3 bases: TGTGCCAGCAGCCAAGATAGCACTGAGGCTTTCTTT.

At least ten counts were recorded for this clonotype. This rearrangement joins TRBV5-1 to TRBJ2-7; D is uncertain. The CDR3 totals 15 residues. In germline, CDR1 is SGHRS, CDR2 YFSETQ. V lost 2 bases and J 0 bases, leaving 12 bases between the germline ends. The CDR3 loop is CASSLDSVSSYEQYF. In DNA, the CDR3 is TGCGCCAGCAGCTTAGACTCGGTGAGCTCCTACGAGCAGTACTTC.

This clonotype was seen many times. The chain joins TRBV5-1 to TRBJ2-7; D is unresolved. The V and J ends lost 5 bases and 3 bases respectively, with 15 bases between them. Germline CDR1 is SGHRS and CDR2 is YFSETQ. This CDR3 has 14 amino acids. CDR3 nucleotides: TGCGCCAGCAGTCGAGTTGGGTTTGACTACGAGCAGTACTTC. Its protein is CASSRVGFDYEQYF.

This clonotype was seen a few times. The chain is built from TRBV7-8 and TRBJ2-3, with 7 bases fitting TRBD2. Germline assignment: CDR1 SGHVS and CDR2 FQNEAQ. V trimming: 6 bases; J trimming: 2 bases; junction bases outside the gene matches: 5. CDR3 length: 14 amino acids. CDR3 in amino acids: CASSWTSNTDTQYF. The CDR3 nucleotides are TGTGCCAGCAGTTGGACTAGTAACACAGATACGCAGTATTTT. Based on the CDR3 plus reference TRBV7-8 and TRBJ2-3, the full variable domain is GAGVSQSPRYKVAKRGQDVALRCDPISGHVSLFWYQQALGQGPEFLTYFQNEAQLDKSGLPSDRFFAERPEGSVSTLKIQRTQQEDSAVYLCASSWTSNTDTQYFGPGTRLTVL.

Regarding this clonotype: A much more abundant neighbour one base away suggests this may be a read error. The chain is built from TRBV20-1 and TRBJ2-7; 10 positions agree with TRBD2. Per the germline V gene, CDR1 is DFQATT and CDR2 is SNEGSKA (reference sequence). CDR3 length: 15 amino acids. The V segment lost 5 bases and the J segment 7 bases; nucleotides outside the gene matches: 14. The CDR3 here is CSAPLAGLLEGEQYF. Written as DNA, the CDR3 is TGCAGTGCTCCACTAGCGGGGTTATTGGAGGGTGAGCAGTACTTC.

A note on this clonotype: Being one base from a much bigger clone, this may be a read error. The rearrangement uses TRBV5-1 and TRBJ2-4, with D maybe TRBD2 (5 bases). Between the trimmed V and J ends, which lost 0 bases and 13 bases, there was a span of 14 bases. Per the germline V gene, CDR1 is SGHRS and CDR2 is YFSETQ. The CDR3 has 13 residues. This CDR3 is CASSLGPSNEQYF. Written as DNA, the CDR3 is TGCGCCAGCAGCTTGGGGCCTAGCAATGAGCAGTACTTC. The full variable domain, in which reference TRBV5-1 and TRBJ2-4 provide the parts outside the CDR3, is KAGVTQTPRYLIKTRGQQVTLSCSPISGHRSVSWYQQTPGQGLQFLFEYFSETQRNKGNFPGRFSGRQFSNSRSEMNVSTLELGDSALYLCASSLGPSNEQYFGAGTRLSVL.